This T cell receptor (beta chain) came from a study of T-cell memory formation after mild COVID-19. V shed 4 bases, J shed 7 bases, and the junction held 6 bases outside the gene matches. The CDR3 loop spans 13 amino acids. MiXCR, applied by TCRdb to the 5' RACE reads, yields one record per CDR3 protein. Altogether about 140,000 distinct CDR3 sequences are present, under 25% being singletons, with the ten largest covering about 2.1%. This clonotype was counted only a few times. This receptor was identified in an adult woman who had mild COVID-19 (a few samples of this study predate the infection). Cell type and time point are not known. This chain joins TRBV12-3 or TRBV12-4 and TRBJ1-2; 7 bases match TRBD1. Sequenced material: PBMCs or a T cell subset sorted from them (not recorded which). The CDR3 coding sequence is TGTGCCAGCAGTTCTAGACAGGGTCTTGGCTACACCTTC. It codes for CASSSRQGLGYTF.